Listed below are T cell receptor beta chains from one sample, sequenced in a study of T-cell memory formation after mild COVID-19. TCRdb re-called the 5' RACE reads with MiXCR, one entry per CDR3 protein. The profile shows some 320,000 distinct CDR3 sequences, about 16% of them singletons. Source material: PBMCs or a T cell subset sorted from them (not recorded which). All receptors derive from a young man who had mild COVID-19 (a few samples of this study predate the infection). Cell type and time point are not known. Each CDR3 is given with its conserved first and last residue. Each record gives: V gene, D gene, J gene, clone size, CDR3 DNA, CDR3 protein. D genes are given only for firm matches. Expanded clones get a size class; other rows say once, few or many, or leave the size out.

V: TRBV20-1
D: NA
J: TRBJ1-1
size: few
DNA: TGCAGTGCTAGAGGGGGGACGGGGGCTGAAGCTTTCTTT
CDR3: CSARGGTGAEAFF

V: TRBV12-3/TRBV12-4
D: NA
J: TRBJ2-5
size: NA
DNA: TGTGCCAGCAGTCCCGCGGACGGGGTGTTGACCCAGTACTTC
CDR3: CASSPADGVLTQYF

V: TRBV4-1
D: NA
J: TRBJ1-5
size: few
DNA: TGCGCCAGCAGCCCCGCGAGTAGGAGCCAGCCCCAGCATTTT
CDR3: CASSPASRSQPQHF

V: TRBV5-1
D: NA
J: TRBJ2-5
size: many
DNA: TGCGCCAGCAGCTTAGGGGAGTACGGGGAGACCCAGTACTTC
CDR3: CASSLGEYGETQYF

V: TRBV6-5
D: NA
J: TRBJ2-1
size: many
DNA: TGTGCCAGCAGTGCATCCAATGAGCAGTTCTTC
CDR3: CASSASNEQFF

V: TRBV5-1
D: TRBD2
J: TRBJ2-1
size: few
DNA: TGCGCCAGCAGCTCGCTCGGAGCGGGGATATACAATGAGCAGTTCTTC
CDR3: CASSSLGAGIYNEQFF

V: TRBV7-8
D: NA
J: TRBJ2-2
size: few
DNA: TGTGCCAGCAGCCCTATGATCACCGGGGAGCTGTTTTTT
CDR3: CASSPMITGELFF

V: TRBV12-3/TRBV12-4
D: TRBD2
J: TRBJ2-3
size: many
DNA: TGTGCCAGCAGTTCCCAGCGGGGGGGTTCGGATACGCAGTATTTT
CDR3: CASSSQRGGSDTQYF

V: TRBV5-1
D: NA
J: TRBJ2-7
size: few
DNA: TGCGCCAGCAGCTTCCGGACAGATTCCTACGAGCAGTACTTC
CDR3: CASSFRTDSYEQYF

V: TRBV5-1
D: TRBD2
J: TRBJ2-3
size: NA
DNA: TGCGCCAGCAGCGGTAGCGGGGCCACAGATACGCAGTATTTT
CDR3: CASSGSGATDTQYF

V: TRBV7-8
D: NA
J: TRBJ2-7
size: many
DNA: TGTGCCAGCAGCCTTAACTCCGGGTACGAGCAGTACTTC
CDR3: CASSLNSGYEQYF